Listed below are T cell receptor beta chains from one sample, sequenced in a study of CD8+ T cells in alopecia areata. Assay: immunoSEQ multiplex PCR; the TCRdb copy retains only in-frame clones and omits some. The sample holds some 200,000 clones, roughly 64% seen once. The sequences come from CD8+ T cells sorted from blood, collected at week 24, from a patient treated with tofacitinib. The receptors were gathered from a human donor with alopecia areata. Both conserved end residues are part of each CDR3. D genes are given only for firm matches. Rows may omit the clone size; those that give it use once, few, many or a size class.

D: -
J: TRBJ1-6
V: TRBV12-5
size: -
CDR3: CASGSAAGNSPLHF
DNA: TGTGCTAGTGGTTCAGCGGCAGGTAATTCACCCCTCCACTTT

D: TRBD1
J: TRBJ2-1
V: TRBV27
size: -
CDR3: CASSLSSGRDRAYNEQFF
DNA: TGTGCCAGCAGTTTATCATCAGGCCGGGACAGGGCCTACAATGAGCAGTTCTTC

D: TRBD1
J: TRBJ2-7
V: TRBV6-4
size: -
CDR3: CASRNRGVGYEQYF
DNA: TGTGCCAGCAGAAACAGGGGGGTAGGCTACGAGCAGTACTTC

D: -
J: TRBJ2-7
V: TRBV13
size: -
CDR3: CASSYQTYEQYF
DNA: TGTGCCAGCAGCTACCAAACCTACGAGCAGTACTTC

D: TRBD1
J: TRBJ1-1
V: TRBV15
size: -
CDR3: CATSRDVGGQYEAFF
DNA: TGTGCCACCAGCAGAGATGTAGGGGGACAGTATGAAGCTTTCTTT

D: TRBD2
J: TRBJ2-1
V: TRBV29-1
size: -
CDR3: CSVVLAGGTWSDEQFF
DNA: TGCAGCGTTGTTCTAGCGGGGGGTACCTGGTCCGATGAGCAGTTCTTC

D: -
J: TRBJ1-3
V: TRBV4-1
size: -
CDR3: CASSQSRSGNTIYF
DNA: TGCGCCAGCAGCCAGTCTCGCTCTGGAAACACCATATATTTT

D: -
J: TRBJ2-3
V: TRBV14
size: -
CDR3: CASSQDTKDTQYF
DNA: TGTGCCAGCAGCCAAGACACGAAAGATACGCAGTATTTT

D: -
J: TRBJ2-7
V: TRBV30
size: -
CDR3: CAWSVRGRSYEQYF
DNA: TGTGCCTGGAGTGTACGGGGACGGAGCTACGAGCAGTACTTC

D: -
J: TRBJ1-2
V: TRBV5-1
size: -
CDR3: CASSLRFNYGYTF
DNA: TGCGCCAGCAGCTTAAGGTTTAACTATGGCTACACCTTC

D: -
J: TRBJ1-2
V: TRBV10-3
size: -
CDR3: CAIGRDTHYGYTF
DNA: TGTGCCATCGGAAGGGACACCCACTATGGCTACACCTTC

D: -
J: TRBJ1-2
V: TRBV30
size: -
CDR3: CAWSEGTNYGYTF
DNA: TGTGCCTGGAGTGAAGGGACTAACTATGGCTACACCTTC

D: -
J: TRBJ1-1
V: TRBV7-9
size: -
CDR3: CASSFGTEAFF
DNA: TGTGCCAGCAGCTTCGGGACAGAAGCTTTCTTT

D: TRBD1
J: TRBJ1-2
V: TRBV27
size: -
CDR3: CASGSPGQPYGYTF
DNA: TGTGCCAGCGGATCGCCGGGACAGCCTTATGGCTACACCTTC

D: TRBD2
J: TRBJ2-3
V: TRBV7-8
size: -
CDR3: CASSLARGYTDTQYF
DNA: TGTGCCAGCAGCTTAGCGCGGGGGTATACAGATACGCAGTATTTT

D: -
J: TRBJ1-1
V: TRBV5-6
size: -
CDR3: CASSLVERAGTEAFF
DNA: TGTGCCAGCAGCTTGGTAGAAAGAGCAGGCACTGAAGCTTTCTTT

D: -
J: TRBJ2-3
V: TRBV11-2
size: few
CDR3: CASSLGTDTQYF
DNA: TGTGCCAGCAGCTTAGGGACAGATACGCAGTATTTT

D: TRBD1
J: TRBJ1-1
V: TRBV15
size: -
CDR3: CATHRDRGMNTEAFF
DNA: TGTGCCACCCATAGGGACAGGGGGATGAACACTGAAGCTTTCTTT

D: -
J: TRBJ2-7
V: TRBV29-1
size: few
CDR3: CSVGGEAYEQYF
DNA: TGCAGCGTTGGCGGGGAAGCCTACGAGCAGTACTTC

D: -
J: TRBJ2-5
V: TRBV7-2
size: -
CDR3: CASSLIETQYF
DNA: TGTGCCAGCAGCTTAATAGAGACCCAGTACTTC

D: TRBD2
J: TRBJ2-5
V: TRBV10-2
size: few
CDR3: CASSGSGGHAETQYF
DNA: TGCGCCAGCAGCGGTAGCGGGGGCCACGCGGAGACCCAGTACTTC

D: TRBD1
J: TRBJ2-5
V: TRBV10-3
size: -
CDR3: CAVMTGGSETQYF
DNA: TGTGCCGTGATGACAGGGGGCTCAGAGACCCAGTACTTC

D: TRBD1
J: TRBJ2-7
V: TRBV15
size: -
CDR3: CATSRQGDEQYF
DNA: TGTGCCACCAGCAGACAGGGGGACGAGCAGTACTTC

D: -
J: TRBJ1-1
V: TRBV19
size: once
CDR3: CASSIGFTEAFF
DNA: TGTGCCAGTAGTATTGGATTCACTGAAGCTTTCTTT

D: TRBD1
J: TRBJ1-2
V: TRBV2
size: once
CDR3: CASSPGQGGLYGYTF
DNA: TGTGCCAGCAGCCCAGGACAGGGAGGGCTCTATGGCTACACCTTC

D: -
J: TRBJ2-4
V: TRBV7-2
size: -
CDR3: CASSLETGLAKNIQYF
DNA: TGTGCCAGCAGCTTAGAGACTGGACTAGCCAAAAACATTCAGTACTTC

D: -
J: TRBJ1-6
V: TRBV6-1
size: -
CDR3: CASSGGGRAFDSPLHF
DNA: TGTGCCAGCAGTGGTGGGGGTAGGGCTTTTGATTCACCCCTCCACTTT

D: -
J: TRBJ2-7
V: TRBV13
size: -
CDR3: CASRDGQGSYEQYF
DNA: TGTGCCAGCAGAGATGGACAAGGTTCCTACGAGCAGTACTTC

D: TRBD1
J: TRBJ2-3
V: TRBV15
size: few
CDR3: CATAGRTGVTDTQYF
DNA: TGTGCCACCGCAGGCCGGACAGGGGTGACAGATACGCAGTATTTT

D: -
J: TRBJ2-3
V: TRBV5-1
size: few
CDR3: CASSLEQGTDTQYF
DNA: TGCGCCAGCAGCTTGGAGCAGGGAACAGATACGCAGTATTTT

D: TRBD1
J: TRBJ2-1
V: TRBV7-9
size: -
CDR3: CASRAPGTGSYEQFF
DNA: TGTGCCAGCAGAGCCCCCGGGACAGGGAGCTATGAGCAGTTCTTC

D: -
J: TRBJ2-2
V: TRBV14
size: -
CDR3: CASSQGGTGELFF
DNA: TGTGCCAGCAGCCAAGGTGGCACCGGGGAGCTGTTTTTT

D: -
J: TRBJ1-3
V: TRBV2
size: -
CDR3: CASSPGNTIYF
DNA: TGTGCCAGCAGCCCCGGAAACACCATATATTTT

D: -
J: TRBJ2-7
V: TRBV10-3
size: few
CDR3: CAISEHSTSYEQYF
DNA: TGTGCCATCAGTGAACACAGTACATCCTACGAGCAGTACTTC

D: TRBD1
J: TRBJ1-4
V: TRBV5-1
size: -
CDR3: CASSSDRDGFNEKLFF
DNA: TGCGCCAGCAGTTCCGACAGGGACGGGTTTAATGAAAAACTGTTTTTT

D: -
J: TRBJ2-2
V: TRBV18
size: -
CDR3: CASSFTTGELFF
DNA: TGTGCCAGCTCATTTACCACCGGGGAGCTGTTTTTT

D: -
J: TRBJ2-7
V: TRBV11-2
size: -
CDR3: CASSLAGPEQYF
DNA: TGTGCCAGCAGCTTAGCTGGACCCGAGCAGTACTTC